These 20 T cell receptor beta chains came from one sample sequenced in a study of response to subunit inactivated influenza vaccine. One entry per CDR3 protein results from TCRdb running MiXCR on the RT-PCR reads. The repertoire holds some 200,000 distinct CDR3 sequences, over 9.5% seen once, with around 32% in the top ten. This same sample was also taken into another study, of T cells expressing NK-cell markers. That work contributes: TCR beta cDNA was made by 5'RACE template switching with UMIs.

The sequencing used CD8+ T cells sorted from PBMCs, collected 12 days after vaccination. The receptors were sampled from a man between 50 and 59 years old who received an inactivated influenza vaccine.

The chain joins TRBV25-1 to TRBJ2-5; D may be TRBD2 (7 bases). Germline V gene sequence: CDR1 MGHDK, CDR2 SYGVNS. The CDR3 contains 17 residues. V was shortened by 1 base and J by 5 bases, with 20 bases between the two germline ends. This CDR3 reads CASSEFRTGGRKETQYF. The CDR3 DNA reads as TGTGCCAGCAGTGAATTCCGGACGGGGGGCAGGAAGGAGACCCAGTACTTC.

This chain links TRBV4-2 with TRBJ2-3; TRBD2 might be the D (6 bases). The CDR3 totals 16 residues. Trimming removed 4 bases at V and 0 bases at J, with 14 bases between. CDR1 LGHNA and CDR2 YNFKEQ come from the germline V gene. Written as DNA, the CDR3 is TGTGCCAGCAGCCGCAAAGGTGGGGGGAGCACAGATACGCAGTATTTT. Amino acids: CASSRKGGGSTDTQYF.

This clonotype has just a few counts. The chain combines TRBV7-6 with TRBJ2-5, with 9 bases identical to TRBD1. This CDR3 has 15 amino acids. Germline V gene sequence: CDR1 SGHVS, CDR2 FNYEAQ. The trim removed 1 base at V and 4 bases at J, leaving 4 bases unmatched. The CDR3, as DNA: TGTGCCAGCAGCTTAGGATGGACAGGGGTAGAGACCCAGTACTTC. Encoded protein: CASSLGWTGVETQYF.

Written as DNA, the CDR3 is TGCAGCGTACGTACAGGGGATGGCTACACCTTC. Protein sequence: CSVRTGDGYTF. J is TRBJ1-2 and V is TRBV29-1; 7 bases align to TRBD1. Per germline, CDR1 SQVTM and CDR2 ANQGSEA. With 6 bases clipped from V and 6 bases from J, the junction kept 4 bases outside the gene matches. This CDR3 comprises 11 residues.

The gene calls are TRBV11-2 and TRBJ2-2; no reliable D call. V was pared by 5 bases and J by 8 bases, with 9 bases between. Germline CDR1 and CDR2: SGHAT and FQNNGV. The CDR3 has 12 amino acids. The CDR3: CASSLGYGELFF. In DNA, the CDR3 is TGTGCCAGCAGCCTCGGTTATGGGGAGCTGTTTTTT.

The V and J genes are TRBV19 and TRBJ2-1, with D maybe TRBD1 (6 bases). Trimming took off 5 bases at V and 0 bases at J, with 14 bases between the two ends. The CDR3 covers 16 residues. Germline-derived CDR1 and CDR2 are LNHDA and SQIVND (reference sequence). The CDR3 loop reads CASSGLGQSSYNEQFF. CDR3 bases: TGTGCCAGTAGTGGGTTGGGACAAAGCTCCTACAATGAGCAGTTCTTC. The full variable domain, with the rest looked up from reference TRBV19 and TRBJ2-1, is DGGITQSPKYLFRKEGQNVTLSCEQNLNHDAMYWYRQDPGQGLRLIYYSQIVNDFQKGDIAEGYSVSREKKESFPLTVTSAQKNPTAFYLCASSGLGQSSYNEQFFGPGTRLTVL.

The rearrangement links TRBV10-1 to TRBJ2-3, with D hard to call. The V gene lost 3 bases and the J gene lost 0 bases, with 7 bases spanning the gap. CDR1 is WNHNN and CDR2 is SYGVQD in the germline V gene (reference sequence). This CDR3 has 14 amino acids. The CDR3 nucleotides are TGCGCCAGCAGTGATTACTCTAGCACAGATACGCAGTATTTT. Its translation is CASSDYSSTDTQYF.

This clonotype occurred a few times. The chain recombines TRBV5-5 with TRBJ2-3; TRBD2 aligns across 7 bases. The CDR3 spans 16 residues. Trimming removed 6 bases from V and 0 bases from J; junction bases left unmatched: 10. The V gene's germline CDR1 is SGHKS and CDR2 YYEKEE (reference sequence). CDR3 residues: CASTPLTSLSTDTQYF. As DNA, the CDR3 is TGTGCCAGCACCCCATTGACTAGCCTCAGCACAGATACGCAGTATTTT. Full variable domain (missing parts from reference TRBV5-5 and TRBJ2-3): DAGVTQSPTHLIKTRGQQVTLRCSPISGHKSVSWYQQVLGQGPQFIFQYYEKEERGRGNFPDRFSARQFPNYSSELNVNALLLGDSALYLCASTPLTSLSTDTQYFGPGTRLTVL.

This sequence joins TRBV10-3 and TRBJ2-5; D is possibly TRBD1 or TRBD2 (5 bases each). The CDR3 totals 14 residues. Trimming cost V 3 bases and J 4 bases, with 12 bases left between them. Per the germline V gene, CDR1 is ENHRY and CDR2 is SYGVKD. CDR3 in DNA: TGTGCCATCAGTGACGGGGCTAAGGGAGAGACCCAGTACTTC. It encodes CAISDGAKGETQYF.

CDR3 in DNA: TGTGCCATCAGTGAGTTTCGGGAGGGAGGCTACGAGCAGTACTTC. Protein sequence: CAISEFREGGYEQYF. The chain links TRBV10-3 to TRBJ2-7, with TRBD2 matching over 8 bases. Germline V gives CDR1 ENHRY, CDR2 SYGVKD. V lost 1 base to trimming and J lost 3 bases; unmatched junction nucleotides: 5. The CDR3 totals 15 residues.

The gene calls are TRBV5-4 and TRBJ2-5; D is uncertain. Trimming stripped 0 bases from V and 2 bases from J, with 17 bases between. Germline CDR1 SGHNT, CDR2 YYREEE (reference sequence). This CDR3 has 17 residues. The CDR3 protein is CASSLAHFSPVQETQYF. The CDR3 bases are TGTGCCAGCAGCTTGGCCCATTTCAGCCCCGTTCAAGAGACCCAGTACTTC.

The chain uses TRBV2 and TRBJ1-6; a possible D gene is TRBD1 (6 bases). The CDR3 runs to 14 residues. Between the trimmed V and J ends, which lost 5 bases and 7 bases, there was a span of 12 bases. In germline, CDR1 is SNHLY, CDR2 FYNNEI. The DNA for the CDR3 is TGTGCCAGCAGTAAGGGGGGGTGGAATTCACCCCTCCACTTT. As protein: CASSKGGWNSPLHF.

This clonotype came up a few times. The chain recombines TRBV7-9 with TRBJ2-1; TRBD1 is a possible D gene (6 bases). In germline, CDR1 is SEHNR, CDR2 FQNEAQ (reference sequence). V lost 5 bases and J 8 bases, leaving 13 bases between the germline ends. This CDR3 spans 13 amino acids. The CDR3 reads CASSNREWDEQFF. The CDR3 DNA reads TGTGCCAGCAGCAACAGGGAGTGGGATGAGCAGTTCTTC.

This chain links TRBV12-3 or TRBV12-4 with TRBJ2-2; 11 bases align to TRBD2. V lost 5 bases to trimming and J lost 4 bases; unmatched junction nucleotides: 3. The CDR3 has 15 residues. The CDR3 region has the DNA TGTGCCAGCAGTCTAGGGACTAGCGGCACCGGGGAGCTGTTTTTT. Residues: CASSLGTSGTGELFF.

This clonotype was counted many times. The chain combines TRBV2 with TRBJ2-1; 14 bases match TRBD2. V shed 2 bases and J 9 bases; nucleotides not matched to a gene: 9. The CDR3 runs to 17 residues. Germline V gene data show CDR1 as SNHLY and CDR2 as FYNNEI. CDR3 sequence (DNA): TGTGCCAGCAGTGAATCGGGCGGGACTAGCGGGGGAATTGAGCAGTTCTTC. It codes for CASSESGGTSGGIEQFF.

V and J are TRBV20-1 and TRBJ1-1, with unresolved D. This CDR3 has 10 amino acids. V lost 3 bases and J 7 bases, leaving 6 bases between the germline ends. Germline CDR1 is DFQATT and CDR2 is SNEGSKA (reference sequence). This CDR3 is CSAREVEAFF. DNA of the CDR3: TGCAGTGCTAGGGAAGTTGAAGCTTTCTTT.

The sample holds a few counts of this clonotype. This rearrangement joins TRBV20-1 to TRBJ2-1, with a possible D match to TRBD2 (5 bases). The V gene lost 4 bases and the J gene lost 6 bases, with 7 bases spanning the gap. CDR1 is DFQATT, CDR2 SNEGSKA, per germline (reference sequence). The CDR3 spans 11 residues. The CDR3 reads CSATRANEQFF. The CDR3 DNA reads as TGCAGTGCTACGAGGGCCAATGAGCAGTTCTTC.

V is TRBV27 and J is TRBJ2-1; TRBD2 agrees at 7 bases. V shed 2 bases, J shed 8 bases, and the junction held 12 bases outside the gene matches. This CDR3 region has 16 residues. Germline CDR1 and CDR2: MNHEY and SMNVEV (reference sequence). CDR3 amino acids: CASSLVGGRDVDEQFF. Written as DNA, the CDR3 is TGTGCCAGCAGTTTAGTCGGTGGGAGGGACGTCGATGAGCAGTTCTTC.

This clonotype appeared many times. This chain connects TRBV2 to TRBJ1-4; D not resolved. Trimming stripped 10 bases from V and 8 bases from J, with 14 bases between. CDR3 length equals 12 residues. Germline CDR1 and CDR2: SNHLY and FYNNEI. CDR3 residues: CATRGGGEKLFF. CDR3 in DNA: TGTGCCACCCGGGGAGGAGGAGAAAAACTGTTTTTT.

This clonotype was counted ten times or more. V is TRBV7-2 and J is TRBJ2-3, with 10 bases that match TRBD1. J gave up 3 bases and V 5 bases, and 5 bases lay outside the gene matches. CDR3 size: 15 residues. The germline V gene has CDR1 SGHTA and CDR2 FQGNSA. The CDR3, as DNA: TGTGCCAGCAGCCCGGGGACAGGGGCTACAGATACGCAGTATTTT. It specifies CASSPGTGATDTQYF.